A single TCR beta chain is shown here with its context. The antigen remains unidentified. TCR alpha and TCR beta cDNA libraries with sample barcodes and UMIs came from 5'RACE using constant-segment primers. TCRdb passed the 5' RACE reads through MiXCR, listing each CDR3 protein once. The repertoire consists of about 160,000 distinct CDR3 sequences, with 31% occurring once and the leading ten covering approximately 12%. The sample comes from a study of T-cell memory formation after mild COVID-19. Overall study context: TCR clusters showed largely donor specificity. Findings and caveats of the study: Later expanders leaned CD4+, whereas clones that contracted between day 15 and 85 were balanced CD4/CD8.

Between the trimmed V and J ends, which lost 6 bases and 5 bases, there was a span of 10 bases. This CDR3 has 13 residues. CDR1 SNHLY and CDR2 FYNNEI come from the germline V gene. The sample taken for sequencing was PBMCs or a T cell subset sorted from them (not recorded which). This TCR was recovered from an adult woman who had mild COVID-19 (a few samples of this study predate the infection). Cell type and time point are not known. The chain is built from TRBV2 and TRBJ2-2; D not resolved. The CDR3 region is CASRIMKTGELFF. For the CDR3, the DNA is TGTGCCAGCAGGATCATGAAAACCGGGGAGCTGTTTTTT.